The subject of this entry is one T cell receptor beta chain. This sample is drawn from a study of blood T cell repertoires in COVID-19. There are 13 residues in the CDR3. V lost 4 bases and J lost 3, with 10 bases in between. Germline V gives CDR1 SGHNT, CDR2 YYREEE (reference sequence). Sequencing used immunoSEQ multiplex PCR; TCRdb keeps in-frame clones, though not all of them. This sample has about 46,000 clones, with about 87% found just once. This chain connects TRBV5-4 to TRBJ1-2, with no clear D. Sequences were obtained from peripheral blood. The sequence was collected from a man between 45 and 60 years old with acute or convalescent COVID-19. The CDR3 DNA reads TGTGCCAGCAGCGGTACTCAGGACTATGGCTACACCTTC. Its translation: CASSGTQDYGYTF. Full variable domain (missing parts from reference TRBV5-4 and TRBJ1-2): ETGVTQSPTHLIKTRGQQVTLRCSSQSGHNTVSWYQQALGQGPQFIFQYYREEENGRGNFPPRFSGLQFPNYSSELNVNALELDDSALYLCASSGTQDYGYTFGSGTRLTVV.